The subject of this entry is one T cell receptor (beta chain). The antigen it binds to is not known. Base qualities are not recorded, but no much larger clone differs from it by a single base. The immunoSEQ Assay, a bias-controlled multiplex PCR, was used to amplify TCRbeta CDR3 regions from genomic DNA. On the study's bioinformatics: The number of nucleated cells in each sample was estimated by amplification of reference gene primers within the assay. To quantify the absolute abundance of each unique TCRbeta CDR3 rearrangement, sequence reads were collapsed and filtered. For each sample, productive Simpson clonality was calculated by taking the square root of Simpson's diversity index across productive rearrangements. TCRdb provides this immuneACCESS table in a form limited to in-frame rearrangements. Some clones are lacking; in checked studies, under half of them reflect an unresolved V gene, and why the rest are absent is not known. The DNA gave D and trimming, while V, J and clone size come from that table. The sample profile shows over 250,000 clones; about 89% of them were found once. The ten biggest clones cover approximately 2.5% of the sample.

This entry is derived from a study of blood T cell repertoires in COVID-19 (dated by TCRdb to the early 2020s). Regarding the complete study: Samples from collaborators originated in the United States, Italy and Spain and spanned both the acute and convalescent phases of COVID-19. The repertoires were made available in a free public database intended to serve as a resource for research on the immune response to SARS-CoV-2. HLA class I and class II types, where available, came from metadata supplied by the sample provider rather than from assay-based typing. Samples came from the ongoing ImmuneRACE study (first 160 participants) plus 1,254 subjects from 6 global collaborators. The material from the prospective study consisted of cDNA or gDNA derived from T cells, B-cell-depleted T cells, or PBMCs. Deeply sampled blood TCRbeta repertoires from subjects exposed to, actively infected with, or recovered from COVID-19 were included in the dataset. Sample metadata almost always included a de-identified subject ID, COVID-19 status, age in years and sex. General findings and caveats noted by the study authors: The quantity of clinical and demographic metadata differed by source and by participant and was supplied without curation.

In the prospective study, participants were roughly 18 to 100 years old, resided in about two dozen geographic areas of the United States, and were enrolled through a virtual design. In the prospective study, participants were assigned to cohorts based on the clinical history participants reported in a screening survey and a study questionnaire. ImmuneRACE Cohort 3 recovered participants were defined by two consecutive negative NP/OP PCR tests, healthcare professional clearance, or symptom resolution. Mobile phlebotomists in the prospective study collected whole blood, serum and a nasopharyngeal or oropharyngeal swab from every participant. Participants in the prospective study had the option to provide additional blood draws and questionnaires over an approximately 2-month period. Prospective study blood samples were shipped either frozen or at room temperature before DNA extraction. The CDR3 starts with the cysteine, ends with the phenylalanine, and has 14 residues. Of the read, only the CDR3 DNA is kept; its 42 bases are in frame from base 1. Ends trimmed: V by 10 bases, J by 7 bases; bases unmatched to a gene: 6. Via the germline V gene, CDR1 is MNHEY and CDR2 SVGAGI.

This TCR derives from a woman aged 18-29 years who had recovered from COVID-19. Recombination linked TRBV6-5 to TRBJ2-2; 13 middle bases align to TRBD2. The sample was PBMCs or T cells enriched from blood (not recorded which). Here the CDR3 is given as CATRTSGRVGELFF. The nucleotide sequence is TGTGCCACAAGGACTAGCGGGAGAGTCGGGGAGCTGTTTTTT.